A few counts support the clone carrying this T cell receptor (beta chain). The antigen remains undetermined. Data came from immunoSEQ multiplex PCR; TCRdb stores just in-frame clones and leaves some out. This table holds approximately 35,000 clones, 65% to 85% found once. The record originates from a study of Siglec-9 on CD8 T cells in melanoma. Broader study findings: An effector memory CD8+ subset marked by Siglec-9 reportedly appeared to gather in melanoma.

The CDR3 is 13 residues long. Trimming took off 4 bases at V and 10 bases at J, with 16 bases between the two ends. Germline CDR1 PRHDT, CDR2 FYEKMQ (reference sequence). The receptor's source is a human donor in good health. Material for sequencing was Siglec-9- CD8+ T cells sorted from blood. The chain uses TRBV13 and TRBJ1-1; D not certain. CDR3 in DNA: TGTGCCAGCAGCTCGGCCCTCACCCCTGGAGCTTTCTTT. It codes for CASSSALTPGAFF.